A single sample gave rise to the 18 T cell receptor beta chains below, sequenced in a study of Graves' ophthalmopathy and Graves' hyperthyroidism. RNA transcripts provided the template for amplifying TCR beta CDR3 regions. HTBI primers served in a first-round RT-PCR, which a second-round multiplex PCR followed. TCRdb re-called the multiplex PCR reads through MiXCR, storing one row per CDR3 protein. This sample has about 660,000 distinct CDR3 sequences, with about 41% found just once. The sequenced material came from peripheral blood. The origin of the receptors is an adult man with Graves' ophthalmopathy.

Comment on this clonotype: At one of its ends the junction is not consistent with the germline gene, which may arise from a read error. This chain uses TRBV10-3 with TRBJ1-5, with D hard to call. The V gene's germline CDR1 is ENHRY and CDR2 SYGVKD. The length of the CDR3 is 14 residues. DNA for the CDR3: TGTGCCAGCAGTGAACAACTGGTCAATCAGCCCCAGCATTTT. It yields the protein CASSEQLVNQPQHF.

At least ten counts were recorded for this clonotype. The chain couples TRBV5-1 to TRBJ1-3, with D hard to call. Looked up from germline, CDR1 is SGHRS and CDR2 is YFSETQ. CDR3 size: 13 residues. Trimming took off 2 bases at V and 0 bases at J, with 3 bases between the two ends. This CDR3 reads CASSFGSGNTIYF. CDR3 nucleotide sequence: TGCGCCAGCAGCTTCGGCTCTGGAAACACCATATATTTT.

This clonotype was seen a few times. CDR3 DNA: TGTGCCAGCAGCCAGCGGGGGGGGGCGGAGACCCAGTACTTC. Encoded protein: CASSQRGGAETQYF. The chain has TRBV9 and TRBJ2-5; TRBD2 matches at 10 bases. The CDR3 has 14 residues. Losses at the gene ends were 4 bases for V and 5 bases for J; bases not matched to a gene: 5. The germline V gene has CDR1 SGDLS and CDR2 YYNGEE.

V gene TRBV20-1 combines with J gene TRBJ2-7; no firm D call. This CDR3 comprises 13 residues. Germline V gene data show CDR1 as DFQATT and CDR2 as SNEGSKA (reference sequence). Trimming cost V 1 base and J 2 bases, with 9 bases left between them. CDR3 in DNA: TGCAGTGCTAGAGGTCGGAGCGCCTACGAGCAGTACTTC. It encodes CSARGRSAYEQYF.

A few counts support this clonotype. V usage is TRBV2 and J usage is TRBJ2-7, with D tentatively TRBD2 (6 bases). The germline gives CDR1 SNHLY, CDR2 FYNNEI. This CDR3 spans 15 amino acids. V shed 5 bases and J shed 4 bases, with 18 bases lying between them. CDR3 loop: CASSYAVRGVYEQYF. CDR3 nucleotides: TGTGCCAGCAGTTACGCAGTCCGCGGGGTGTACGAGCAGTACTTC.

V usage is TRBV5-8 and J usage is TRBJ1-1; 8 nucleotides agree with TRBD1. CDR1 SGHTS and CDR2 YDEGEE come from the germline V gene. CDR3 length: 18 residues. Trimming at V came to 0 bases and at J to 0 bases, leaving 10 bases not matched to a gene. CDR3 amino acids: CASSLVFGQGVMNTEAFF. The CDR3 DNA sequence: TGTGCCAGCAGCTTGGTTTTCGGACAGGGTGTCATGAACACTGAAGCTTTCTTT.

This clonotype is a singleton in its sample. The chain uses TRBV15 and TRBJ1-1, with D hard to call. CDR3 size: 15 residues. V gave up 5 bases and J gave up 1 base, with 14 bases separating them. CDR1 is LNHNV and CDR2 is YYDKDF in the germline V gene (reference sequence). CDR3 in amino acids: CATSADLWENTEAFF. The CDR3 DNA is TGTGCCACCAGCGCCGATCTGTGGGAGAACACTGAAGCTTTCTTT.

This clonotype was observed once. The rearrangement joins TRBV7-9 to TRBJ1-2; 7 nucleotides match TRBD1. The CDR3 length is 15 residues. The trim removed 5 bases at V and 3 bases at J, leaving 9 bases unmatched. The germline gives CDR1 SEHNR, CDR2 FQNEAQ (reference sequence). CDR3 in amino acids: CASSPGRQGYYGYTF. The CDR3 region has the DNA TGTGCCAGCAGCCCCGGACGACAGGGCTACTATGGCTACACCTTC.

This clonotype occurred many times. The chain links TRBV29-1 to TRBJ1-1; 10 bases are shared with TRBD1. This CDR3 is 14 amino acids long. J gave up 5 bases and V 5 bases, and 8 bases lay outside the gene matches. Germline loops: CDR1 SQVTM, CDR2 ANQGSEA. CDR3 DNA sequence: TGCAGCGTTTACACGGGACAGGGGTATACTGAAGCTTTCTTT. Translated: CSVYTGQGYTEAFF.

This chain links TRBV2 with TRBJ1-4, with TRBD1 matching over 7 bases. The germline V gene has CDR1 SNHLY and CDR2 FYNNEI. V gave up 6 bases and J gave up 4 bases; unmatched junction bases: 8. This CDR3 comprises 15 residues. CDR3 in DNA: TGTGCCAGCAGGTCTGGACAGGCGAATAATGAAAAACTGTTTTTT. Protein sequence: CASRSGQANNEKLFF.

The chain employs TRBV2 and TRBJ2-7; possible D gene TRBD2, 6 bases. This CDR3 is built from 12 residues. Per the germline V gene, CDR1 is SNHLY and CDR2 is FYNNEI. Trimming took 6 bases from V and 5 from J, leaving 11 bases between them. CDR3 sequence: CASRGLTDEQYF. CDR3 coding DNA: TGTGCCAGCAGGGGACTCACCGACGAGCAGTACTTC.

Comment on this clonotype: The junction departs from germline at one end; a sequencing error may be responsible. This sequence joins TRBV2 and TRBJ1-1; 10 nucleotides agree with TRBD1. The CDR3 length is 16 residues. Germline V gives CDR1 SNHLY, CDR2 FYNNEI. CDR3 bases: TGTGCCAGCGGGCGAGGGACAGGGGCCATGAACACTGAAGCCTTCTTT. This gives the protein CASGRGTGAMNTEAFF. Drawing the rest from reference TRBV2 and TRBJ1-1, the complete variable domain is EPEVTQTPSHQVTQMGQEVILRCVPISNHLYFYWYRQILGQKVEFLVSFYNNEISEKSEIFDDQFSVERPDGSNFTLKIRSTKLEDSAMYFCASGRGTGAMNTEAFFGQGTRLTVV.

The CDR3 spells CASSSRGTSYEQYF. The CDR3 nucleotides read TGTGCCAGCAGTTCACGGGGGACTTCCTACGAGCAGTACTTC. The V call is TRBV12-3 or TRBV12-4, the J call TRBJ2-7; D is perhaps TRBD2 (6 bases). Trimming removed 4 bases from V and 1 base from J, with 11 bases in between. This CDR3 comprises 14 residues.

On this clonotype itself: Being one base from a much bigger clone, this may be a read error. CDR3 DNA: TGCGCCAGCAGCTCCGGACAGAACACCGGGGAGATGTTTTTT. It codes for CASSSGQNTGEMFF. The chain has TRBV5-1 and TRBJ2-2; a weak D match, TRBD1 (6 bases). The germline CDR1 and CDR2 sequences are SGHRS and YFSETQ. This CDR3 is 14 amino acids long.

A word on this clonotype: Here the CDR3 omits its conserved ending phenylalanine or tryptophan, so a read error is the likely source. V gene TRBV11-2 combines with J gene TRBJ2-5; TRBD2 aligns across 13 bases. Trimming removed 5 bases from V and 4 bases from J; junction bases left unmatched: 22. This CDR3 comprises 21 residues. Germline CDR1 reads SGHAT; CDR2 reads FQNNGV. For the CDR3, the DNA is TGTGCCAGCAGCCCTCGGTGGGGGGGCGGACTAGCGGGAGCCGGCGGAGAGACCCAGTACTGC. Encoded protein: CASSPRWGGGLAGAGGETQYC.

The chain recombines TRBV7-2 with TRBJ2-6; D possibly uses TRBD1 or TRBD2 (5 bases each). Germline V gene data show CDR1 as SGHTA and CDR2 as FQGNSA. The CDR3 has 15 residues. Deletions cut 2 bases from V and 9 bases from J, with 14 bases between. CDR3 region: CASSLHLAGSNVLTF. The CDR3 coding sequence is TGTGCCAGCAGCTTACATCTGGCAGGGAGCAACGTCCTGACTTTC. The full variable domain, rest sourced from reference TRBV7-2 and TRBJ2-6, is GAGVSQSPSNKVTEKGKDVELRCDPISGHTALYWYRQSLGQGLEFLIYFQGNSAPDKSGLPSDRFSAERTGGSVSTLTIQRTQQEDSAVYLCASSLHLAGSNVLTFGAGSRLTVL.

A remark on this clonotype: At one boundary the junction diverges from the germline segment, which might be a read error. The CDR3 here is CATSEATGLWHF. CDR3 sequence (DNA): TGTGCCACCAGTGAAGCGACAGGGCTATGGCATTTT. The genes are TRBV2 and TRBJ1-5; TRBD1 agrees at 7 bases. The germline gives CDR1 SNHLY, CDR2 FYNNEI. This CDR3 has 12 amino acids.

This clonotype showed up many times. The rearrangement links TRBV15 to TRBJ1-1, with D possibly being TRBD1 (5 bases). Deletions cut 1 base from V and 4 bases from J, with 10 bases between. The CDR3 is 14 amino acids. The germline CDR1 and CDR2 sequences are LNHNV and YYDKDF (reference sequence). The CDR3 region is CATSRVSGGTEAFF. In DNA form, the CDR3 reads TGTGCCACCAGCAGAGTGTCCGGGGGCACTGAAGCTTTCTTT.